Listed below are T cell receptor beta chains from one sample, sequenced in a study of cytomegalovirus exposure and HLA in healthy donors. Assay: immunoSEQ multiplex PCR; the TCRdb copy retains only in-frame clones and omits some. This table has around 150,000 clones, roughly 91% appearing once. Sequencing was carried out using PBMCs. These receptors were collected from a woman under 30 in good health and CMV-seropositive. Each CDR3 is given with its conserved first and last residue. D genes are given only for firm matches. Where a row states a size, it is once, few, many or the class of an expanded clone; other rows omit it.

j_call v_call clone_size d_call cdr3_nt cdr3_aa
TRBJ2-3 TRBV7-9 . TRBD2 TGTGCCAGCAACATTCCCCCGCTAGCGGGAGGGTCAGATACGCAGTATTTT CASNIPPLAGGSDTQYF
TRBJ2-2 TRBV7-9 . TRBD2 TGTGCCAGCAGCTTAGTACTAGCGGGAGAGGAGCTGTTTTTT CASSLVLAGEELFF
TRBJ2-5 TRBV6-6 once . TGTGCCAGCAGGTCCCGGGTAGAGTGGGAGACCCAGTACTTC CASRSRVEWETQYF
TRBJ2-5 TRBV10-2 . . TGCGCCAGCAGTAAACAGGGTACCGAGACCCAGTACTTC CASSKQGTETQYF
TRBJ2-6 TRBV9 . . TGTGCCAGCAGCGTAGTTGGTACTGCTGGGGCCAACGTCCTGACTTTC CASSVVGTAGANVLTF
TRBJ2-7 TRBV4-1 . TRBD1 TGCGCCAGCAGCCATCGAGGACAGGAAGGGGAGCAGTACTTC CASSHRGQEGEQYF
TRBJ2-7 TRBV19 . . TGTGCCAGTAAGGAGGGATTCTCCTACGAGCAGTACTTC CASKEGFSYEQYF
TRBJ1-1 TRBV7-9 . TRBD1 TGTGCCAGCAGCCCCCGACAGGGGAACACTGAAGCTTTCTTT CASSPRQGNTEAFF
TRBJ1-1 TRBV4-1 . . TGCGCCAGCAGCCCCCCAGGGAACACTGAAGCTTTCTTT CASSPPGNTEAFF
TRBJ2-1 TRBV27 . . TGTGCCAGCAGTTTGGGAACTAGGCCTCACAATGAGCAGTTCTTC CASSLGTRPHNEQFF
TRBJ2-2 TRBV27 once TRBD1 TGTGCCAGCAGTTTAACCCACGACAGGGCCAACACCGGGGAGCTGTTTTTT CASSLTHDRANTGELFF
TRBJ2-5 TRBV4-1 . TRBD2 TGCGCCAGCAGCCAAGGTGTCACTAGCGGGAGAGGAGAAGAGACCCAGTACTTC CASSQGVTSGRGEETQYF
TRBJ2-1 TRBV9 . TRBD2 TGTGCCAGCAGCGTAGCGCGGGAGGGCCGAGGGAATGAGCAGTTCTTC CASSVAREGRGNEQFF
TRBJ1-1 TRBV18 . . TGTGCCAGCTCACCAAGCCGGGGGGGTACTGAAGCTTTCTTT CASSPSRGGTEAFF
TRBJ1-5 TRBV2 . TRBD1 TGTGCCAGCTCCGGGACAGGATATAGCAATCAGCCCCAGCATTTT CASSGTGYSNQPQHF
TRBJ1-2 TRBV4-2 . TRBD1 TGTGCCAGCAGCCAAGTCTGGGACAGAAATGGCTACACCTTC CASSQVWDRNGYTF
TRBJ2-3 TRBV7-3 . TRBD2 TGTGCCAGCAGCTCCTCGGGAGGTGGAGGAGATACGCAGTATTTT CASSSSGGGGDTQYF
TRBJ2-3 TRBV2 . TRBD2 TGTGCCAGCAGACCCGGACTAGCAGCTAGCACAGATACGCAGTATTTT CASRPGLAASTDTQYF
TRBJ2-1 TRBV13 . TRBD2 TGTGCCAGCAGCTTAGTGGCTAGCGGTTACAATGAGCAGTTCTTC CASSLVASGYNEQFF
TRBJ2-7 TRBV29-1 . TRBD1 TGCAGCGCGGGGACAGGGACCTTTACCGAGCAGTACTTC CSAGTGTFTEQYF
TRBJ1-3 TRBV5-1 . . TGCGCCAGCAGCAACATAACCGGGCTTCAGGGAGGAAACACCATATATTTT CASSNITGLQGGNTIYF
TRBJ2-2 TRBV5-1 . . TGCGCCAGCAGCTCTACTCTCACCGGGGAGCTGTTTTTT CASSSTLTGELFF
TRBJ2-2 TRBV5-1 . TRBD1 TGCGCCAGCAGCTTGGCCCAGGGGGTCACCGGGGAGCTGTTTTTT CASSLAQGVTGELFF
TRBJ2-1 TRBV5-4 . TRBD2 TGTGCCAGCAGCTTGGTAGTAGCGGGGAACAATGAGCAGTTCTTC CASSLVVAGNNEQFF
TRBJ2-7 TRBV7-2 . . TGTGCCAGCAGTTGGAGACGGGACTACGAGCAGTACTTC CASSWRRDYEQYF
TRBJ2-7 TRBV16 few TRBD1 TGTGCCAGCAGCCGAATAATACCGGGACAGGGGGCTTACGAGCAGTACTTC CASSRIIPGQGAYEQYF
TRBJ1-2 TRBV19 . TRBD1 TGTGCCAGTAGTTCCTGGACAGGGATCAACACCTATGGCTACACCTTC CASSSWTGINTYGYTF
TRBJ1-2 TRBV28 . TRBD1 TGTGCCAGCAGTTTATCCAGGGGGCTGGGCTACACCTTC CASSLSRGLGYTF
TRBJ1-2 TRBV28 . TRBD1 TGTGCCAGCAGTGGGACAGGGAGACAGGGGATAGGTGGCTACACCTTC CASSGTGRQGIGGYTF
TRBJ2-2 TRBV19 few . TGTGCCAGTAGAAACACAGAAAACACCGGGGAGCTGTTTTTT CASRNTENTGELFF
TRBJ1-3 TRBV5-1 . TRBD1 TGCGCCAGCAGCCTTACACAGGGGTCTGGAAACACCATATATTTT CASSLTQGSGNTIYF
TRBJ2-7 TRBV19 . . TGTGCCAGTAGTGTAGGAAGCACCGTCGAGCAGTACTTC CASSVGSTVEQYF
TRBJ2-2 TRBV5-6 . . TGTGCCAGCAGCCGTGTGTTCTCCTCGAACACCGGGGAGCTGTTTTTT CASSRVFSSNTGELFF
TRBJ2-7 TRBV4-1 . TRBD1 TGCGCCAGCAGCCATACGACAGGGGACGCCTACGAGCAGTACTTC CASSHTTGDAYEQYF
TRBJ2-2 TRBV9 . TRBD1 TGTGCCGGCAGACAGGGTGTCACCGGGGAGCTGTTTTTT CAGRQGVTGELFF
TRBJ1-3 TRBV7-9 . . TGTGCCAGCAGCTTAGGGCTCCACTCTGGAAACACCATATATTTT CASSLGLHSGNTIYF
TRBJ2-1 TRBV27 . . TGTGCCAGCAATCTAGGGAGAGGCCGTAATGAGCAGTTCTTC CASNLGRGRNEQFF
TRBJ2-7 TRBV6-1 . TRBD2 TGTGCCAGCAAGACTAGCTCCCTAGGCGAGCAGTACTTC CASKTSSLGEQYF
TRBJ2-7 TRBV6-1 . TRBD1 TGTGCCAGCAGTGTGGGACAGGGTAGCTACGAGCAGTACTTC CASSVGQGSYEQYF
TRBJ2-7 TRBV6-1 . . TGTGCCAGCAGTGAATGGCAGGAGGGTTTACTCTACGAGCAGTACTTC CASSEWQEGLLYEQYF
TRBJ2-3 TRBV30 . . TGTGCCTGGAGTGCACCTCCGAGGGCGCAGTATTTT CAWSAPPRAQYF
TRBJ1-5 TRBV2 . . TGTGCCAGCAGTGCCCGTCGGGTGAATCAGCCCCAGCATTTT CASSARRVNQPQHF
TRBJ1-1 TRBV11-2 . TRBD1 TGTGCCAGCAGCTCCTACAGGGGAAGCACTGAAGCTTTCTTT CASSSYRGSTEAFF
TRBJ2-3 TRBV7-2 few TRBD2 TGTGCCAGCAGCCTTGCTAGCGGGAAAGATACGCAGTATTTT CASSLASGKDTQYF
TRBJ2-7 TRBV5-1 . . TGCGCCAGCAGCTTGGGGTGGGCTGAGCAGTACTTC CASSLGWAEQYF
TRBJ2-5 TRBV6-1 . TRBD1 TGTGCCAGCCTGGGACAGCCTCAAGAGACCCAGTACTTC CASLGQPQETQYF
TRBJ2-3 TRBV19 . . TGTGCCAGTAAGGAGAGCACAGATACGCAGTATTTT CASKESTDTQYF
TRBJ1-2 TRBV7-9 . . TGTGCCAGCAGCTTAGCGCTTGTAGGGGTCGGCTACACCTTC CASSLALVGVGYTF